This T cell receptor beta chain was identified in a study of blood T cell repertoires in COVID-19. Background on the study: PBMCs, B-cell-depleted T cells, or T cells were the source of the cDNA or gDNA that made up the material.

Germline CDR1 reads MGHDK; CDR2 reads SYGVNS. Trimming took 3 bases from V and 3 from J, leaving 12 bases between them. The CDR3 contains 14 residues. In the original processing: Researchers report that nucleated cell counts were estimated from reference gene primer amplification. Some clones are missing from TCRdb's copy, which holds only in-frame ones; the method was immunoSEQ multiplex PCR. The V and J calls and clone size are taken from that table; D and trimming were inferred from the DNA. The sample carries hundreds of thousands of clones, roughly 89% recorded once. This clone has a single count.

Sequences were obtained from peripheral blood. The J gene is TRBJ2-7, the V gene TRBV25-1; possible D gene TRBD1, 6 bases. This sequence originates from a man aged 18 to 29 with COVID-19, enrolled during active disease. As DNA, the CDR3 is TGTGCCAGCAGTGAGTCGGACAGATACTACGAGCAGTACTTC. Translated, it gives CASSESDRYYEQYF.